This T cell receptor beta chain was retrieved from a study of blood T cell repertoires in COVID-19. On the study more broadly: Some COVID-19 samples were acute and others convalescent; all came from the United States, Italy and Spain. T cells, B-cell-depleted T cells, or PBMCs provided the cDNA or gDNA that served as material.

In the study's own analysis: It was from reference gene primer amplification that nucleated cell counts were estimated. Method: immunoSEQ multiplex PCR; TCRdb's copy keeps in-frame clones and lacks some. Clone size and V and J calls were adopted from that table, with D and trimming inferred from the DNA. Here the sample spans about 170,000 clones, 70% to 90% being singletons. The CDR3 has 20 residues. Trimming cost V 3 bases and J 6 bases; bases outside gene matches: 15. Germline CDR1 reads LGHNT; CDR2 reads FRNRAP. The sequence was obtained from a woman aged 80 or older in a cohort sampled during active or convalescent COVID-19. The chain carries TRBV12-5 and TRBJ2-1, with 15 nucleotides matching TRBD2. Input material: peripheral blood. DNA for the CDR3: TGTGCTAGTGGTTTCGTCTATCGGACTAGCGGGAGGGGGGAGCCCAATGAGCAGTTCTTC. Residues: CASGFVYRTSGRGEPNEQFF.